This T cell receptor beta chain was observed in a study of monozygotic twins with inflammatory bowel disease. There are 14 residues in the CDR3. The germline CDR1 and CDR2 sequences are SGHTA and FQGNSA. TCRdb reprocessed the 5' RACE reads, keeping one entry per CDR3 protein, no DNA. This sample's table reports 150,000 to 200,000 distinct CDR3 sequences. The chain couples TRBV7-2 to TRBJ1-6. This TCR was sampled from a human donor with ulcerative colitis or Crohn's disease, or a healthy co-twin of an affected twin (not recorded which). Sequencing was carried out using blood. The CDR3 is CASSPRNSIHPLHF.